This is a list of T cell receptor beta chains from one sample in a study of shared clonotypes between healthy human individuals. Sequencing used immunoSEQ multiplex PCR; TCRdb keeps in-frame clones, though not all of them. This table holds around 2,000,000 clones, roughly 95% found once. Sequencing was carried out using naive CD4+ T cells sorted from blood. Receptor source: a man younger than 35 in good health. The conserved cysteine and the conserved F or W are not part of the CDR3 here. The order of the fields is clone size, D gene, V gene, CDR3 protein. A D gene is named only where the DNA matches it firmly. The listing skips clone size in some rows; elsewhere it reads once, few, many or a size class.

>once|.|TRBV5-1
ASSLSRDTFQETQY
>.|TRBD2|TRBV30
AWSDPGLAGNEQF
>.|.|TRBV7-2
ASSSNMNTEAF
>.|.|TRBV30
AWSLEVVRGELF
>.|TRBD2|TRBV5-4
ASSPVAGDEQY
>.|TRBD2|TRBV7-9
ASSLRLAGGLYNEQF
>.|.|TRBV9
ASSAEDSHYEQY
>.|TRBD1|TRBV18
ASSPLGQPYEQY
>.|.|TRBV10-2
ASSFGGSYEQY
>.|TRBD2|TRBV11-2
ASSWRGDPTGELF
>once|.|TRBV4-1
ASSQPLARGGADTEAF
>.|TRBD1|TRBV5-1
ASSLAFGTGGDEQY
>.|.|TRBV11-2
ASSLDGGFPYEQY
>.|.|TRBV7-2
ASSFRDTGELF
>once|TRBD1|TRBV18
ASSRDRSSYNSPLH
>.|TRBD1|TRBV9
ASSVAPDRVDGYT
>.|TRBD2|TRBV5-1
ASSQGLAGGFFSYEQY